The 11 T cell receptor beta chains below were found in one sample sequenced in a study of cytomegalovirus exposure and HLA in healthy donors (dated by TCRdb to 2015 to 2018). Library method: the immunoSEQ multiplex PCR assay. The multiplex PCR relied on a mix of 60 forward primers for TCR Vbeta segments and 13 reverse primers for TCR Jbeta segments. Entries here come from immuneACCESS through TCRdb and include only in-frame sequences with V and J called. Some clones fail to appear in such tables; in the studies checked, an unresolved V gene covers under half of the shortfall, and the cause of the remainder is unknown. The sample includes about 100,000 clones, with over 60% observed a single time. The ten largest clones represent 4.2% of the sample. The sequenced sample consisted of PBMCs. The receptors here all came from a male donor in good health and CMV-seronegative.

This clone appeared a few times. The chain joins TRBV2 to TRBJ1-3; tentative D call: TRBD1 (5 bases). The germline gives CDR1 SNHLY, CDR2 FYNNEI. The CDR3 loop spans 14 amino acids. Trimming left V 6 bases short and J 4 bases short, with 13 bases between. CDR3 sequence: CASRGVRSGNTIYF. The CDR3 nucleotides read TGTGCCAGCAGAGGGGTTAGGTCCGGAAACACCATATATTTT.

V gene TRBV19 combines with J gene TRBJ2-1; 13 bases agree with TRBD2. V dropped 3 bases and J dropped 3; count of bases not matched to a gene: 8. CDR1 and CDR2 from the germline V gene are LNHDA and SQIVND (reference sequence). CDR3 length equals 18 residues. CDR3 in amino acids: CASSIQLAGGPRYNEQFF. The CDR3 region has the DNA TGTGCCAGTAGTATTCAACTAGCGGGAGGGCCCCGCTACAATGAGCAGTTCTTC.

The rearrangement links TRBV28 to TRBJ1-4, with D hard to call. The germline gives CDR1 MDHEN, CDR2 SYDVKM. Deletions cut 1 base from V and 0 bases from J, with 9 bases between. This CDR3 region has 16 residues. The CDR3 bases are TGTGCCAGCAGTTTATACGCAGGATCAACTAATGAAAAACTGTTTTTT. Protein sequence: CASSLYAGSTNEKLFF.

The chain is built from TRBV14 and TRBJ1-1; D is unclear. The CDR3 sequence is 13 residues long. Per germline, CDR1 SGHDN and CDR2 FVKESK. Trimming removed 1 base from V and 6 bases from J, with 9 bases in between. The CDR3 DNA follows: TGTGCCAGCAGCCAAGCGGGGAGGGCTGAAGCTTTCTTT. This sequence encodes CASSQAGRAEAFF.

The chain links TRBV7-9 to TRBJ2-5; D perhaps matches TRBD2 (5 bases). There are 14 residues in the CDR3. V gave up 4 bases and J gave up 3 bases, with 12 bases separating them. The germline CDR1 and CDR2 sequences are SEHNR and FQNEAQ (reference sequence). CDR3 sequence reads: CASSSPAREETQYF. The CDR3 coding sequence is TGTGCCAGCAGCTCCCCCGCGCGGGAAGAGACCCAGTACTTC.

This chain uses TRBV30 with TRBJ2-5; the match to TRBD2 covers 9 bases. The ends lost 8 bases at V and 5 bases at J; junction bases unmatched: 9. Germline CDR1 and CDR2: GTSNPN and SVGIG (reference sequence). The CDR3 has 13 residues. CDR3 DNA: TGTGCCCAATTAGCGGGAGAGCGGGAGACCCAGTACTTC. This codes for CAQLAGERETQYF. The full variable domain, in which reference TRBV30 and TRBJ2-5 provide the parts outside the CDR3, is SQTIHQWPATLVQPVGSPLSLECTVEGTSNPNLYWYRQAAGRGLQLLFYSVGIGQISSEVPQNLSASRPQDRQFILSSKKLLLSDSGFYLCAQLAGERETQYFGPGTRLLVL.

V is TRBV9 and J is TRBJ1-1; 9 positions agree with TRBD1. The CDR3 contains 16 residues. Germline V gives CDR1 SGDLS, CDR2 YYNGEE. The trim removed 3 bases at V and 7 bases at J, leaving 13 bases unmatched. DNA of the CDR3: TGTGCCAGCAGCGCCCATGGACAGGGGAGATTGGATGAAGCTTTCTTT. Its translation is CASSAHGQGRLDEAFF.

The chain uses TRBV2 and TRBJ1-3; D is unresolved. In germline, CDR1 is SNHLY, CDR2 FYNNEI. This CDR3 contains 17 residues. Trimming removed 3 bases from V and 0 bases from J, with 15 bases in between. CDR3 protein: CASSDGGQLLSGNTIYF. In nucleotides, the CDR3 is TGTGCCAGCAGTGACGGTGGTCAACTACTCTCTGGAAACACCATATATTTT.

This clone was picked up a small number of times. The CDR3 is CASSKRETYEQYF. The CDR3 DNA reads as TGTGCCAGTAGTAAGCGGGAGACCTACGAGCAGTACTTC. The chain links TRBV19 to TRBJ2-7, with 8 bases fitting TRBD2. The junction had 1 base not matched to a gene; V was cut back by 4 bases and J by 2 bases. There are 13 residues in the CDR3. The germline CDR1 and CDR2 sequences are LNHDA and SQIVND (reference sequence).

The rearrangement links TRBV4-1 to TRBJ2-2, with 10 bases fitting TRBD2. Germline values: CDR1 MGHRA, CDR2 YSYEKL. V shed 4 bases, J shed 1 base, and the junction held 6 bases outside the gene matches. The CDR3 covers 17 residues. The CDR3 bases are TGCGCCAGCAGCCCACGGACTAGCGGAAAGAACACCGGGGAGCTGTTTTTT. Translation gives CASSPRTSGKNTGELFF.

In this sample, this clone turned up a few times. The chain links TRBV27 to TRBJ2-1, with D perhaps TRBD1 (5 bases). The CDR3 is 14 residues long. The germline gives CDR1 MNHEY, CDR2 SMNVEV (reference sequence). V lost 9 bases to trimming and J lost 0 bases, with 12 bases between them. CDR3 in DNA: TGTGCCAGTGGCACAGGCGGCTCCTACAATGAGCAGTTCTTC. Protein product: CASGTGGSYNEQFF.